This T cell receptor beta chain emerged from a study of identical twins. Template switching, a step in the protocol, added a universal primer site, and cDNA carried unique molecular identifiers. TCRdb recomputed calls from the 5' RACE reads with MiXCR, one row per CDR3 protein. Of a few hundred thousand distinct CDR3 sequences listed, roughly 15% are singletons. General study points: Fewer insertions marked abundant cord blood beta clonotypes; young adult naive trended weakly, memory not at all.

This clonotype was detected ten times or more. Its target is not known. Trimming removed 0 bases at V and 3 bases at J, with 7 bases between. The germline V gene has CDR1 SGHRS and CDR2 YFSETQ. This CDR3 is 14 amino acids long. These data also featured in a second study, about yellow fever vaccine responses in identical twins. That source adds: Convergence reportedly seemed to mark part of the twins' vaccine T cell response, with personalization marking the rest.

The sequence came from a woman aged 18-29 years in good health. The source material was CD4+ T cells sorted from blood. The rearrangement links TRBV5-1 to TRBJ1-5, with TRBD1 as a possible D gene (5 bases). Written as DNA, the CDR3 is TGCGCCAGCAGCTTGGAAGGGGTCAATCAGCCCCAGCATTTT. This sequence encodes CASSLEGVNQPQHF.